The text below deals with one T cell receptor (beta chain). Its antigen is undetermined. Treatment noted: roughly 19 received Ad26.COV2.S at low or high dose, single or two shots; about 5 received placebo; per-sample allocation not given. Each sample was drawn 63 days after the first injection (of vaccine or placebo). This specimen comes from a study of Ad26.COV2.S vaccination and SARS-CoV-2 variants. Overall study findings and caveats: Placebo and vaccine recipients had non-spike TCR breadth that was similar. Among vaccine recipients, spike-specific TCR breadth exceeded that of placebo recipients.

After removal of 5 bases from V and 11 bases from J, the junction contained 4 bases not matched to a gene. The V gene's germline CDR1 is SGHVS and CDR2 FQNEAQ. The CDR3 consists of 12 residues. Measured with immunoSEQ multiplex PCR; TCRdb has only the in-frame clones, and not every one. The sample has about 350,000 clones, about nine tenths seen once. The chain recombines TRBV7-8 with TRBJ1-4; 8 bases map to TRBD1. The sample in question was peripheral blood, obtained in a trial of Ad26.COV2.S vaccine versus placebo. The TCR comes from a person aged 18-60 years who received the Ad26.COV2.S COVID-19 vaccine or a placebo. CDR3 amino acids: CASSRTGRKLFF. CDR3 DNA: TGTGCCAGCAGCCGGACAGGGCGGAAACTGTTTTTT.